The clone carrying this T cell receptor (beta chain) was detected ten times or more. Its antigen is currently unknown. This specimen comes from a study of CD8+CD57+ T cells in acquired aplastic anemia. Germline loops: CDR1 SGHTA, CDR2 FQGNSA. The CDR3 has 19 amino acids. J gave up 0 bases and V 3 bases, and 5 bases lay outside the gene matches. Broader study findings: Between the patient and control groups, CD8+ Simpson's diversity did not differ significantly.

Profiling that covered TCR beta VDJ and CDR3 relied on genomic DNA as its template. TCRdb re-called the reads with MiXCR, one entry per CDR3 protein. The sample yields about 130,000 distinct CDR3 sequences, 48% seen once. The specimen was sorted CD4+, CD8+, or CD8+CD57+ T cells (not recorded which) from PBMCs. V gene TRBV7-2 combines with J gene TRBJ2-6; the match to TRBD2 covers 13 bases. This clonotype was sampled from a human donor in good health, serving as a control. CDR3: CASSLLGLAGSSGANVLTF. As DNA, the CDR3 is TGTGCCAGCAGCTTGCTGGGACTAGCGGGATCCTCTGGGGCCAACGTCCTGACTTTC.